This TCR beta chain was identified during a study of OX40 agonist ivuxolimab in advanced cancers. In the study overall: Patients enrolled in dose escalation were diagnosed with hepatocellular carcinoma, melanoma, renal cell or head and neck cancer. Participants averaged approximately 60 years of age (range about 23 to 80) and were under 90% male.

The CDR3 loop spans 13 amino acids. Germline V gene data show CDR1 as SGHNT and CDR2 as YYREEE (reference sequence). The ends were cut back, 7 bases at V and 1 base at J, with 11 bases in the middle. Prior autoimmune disease or systemic immunosuppression barred patients. By sample fraction, this clone is large (0.1 to 1%). Antigen specificity is unknown. Here immunoSEQ multiplex PCR was the method, and the copy in TCRdb shows in-frame clones only, minus some. The data hold some 10,000 clones, with roughly 82% observed a single time. Broader study findings: Researchers report that CD8+ T cells had, on average, more expanded clones than CD4+.

V gene TRBV5-4 combines with J gene TRBJ1-1; D may be TRBD1 (5 bases). The source material was CD4+ or CD8+ T cells sorted from blood, sampled in a trial of the OX40 agonist ivuxolimab. The TCR originated in an adult with an advanced solid tumor such as melanoma, head and neck, liver or kidney cancer. The CDR3 reads CASRIRENTEAFF. CDR3 DNA sequence: TGTGCCAGCCGTATCAGGGAGAACACTGAAGCTTTCTTT.